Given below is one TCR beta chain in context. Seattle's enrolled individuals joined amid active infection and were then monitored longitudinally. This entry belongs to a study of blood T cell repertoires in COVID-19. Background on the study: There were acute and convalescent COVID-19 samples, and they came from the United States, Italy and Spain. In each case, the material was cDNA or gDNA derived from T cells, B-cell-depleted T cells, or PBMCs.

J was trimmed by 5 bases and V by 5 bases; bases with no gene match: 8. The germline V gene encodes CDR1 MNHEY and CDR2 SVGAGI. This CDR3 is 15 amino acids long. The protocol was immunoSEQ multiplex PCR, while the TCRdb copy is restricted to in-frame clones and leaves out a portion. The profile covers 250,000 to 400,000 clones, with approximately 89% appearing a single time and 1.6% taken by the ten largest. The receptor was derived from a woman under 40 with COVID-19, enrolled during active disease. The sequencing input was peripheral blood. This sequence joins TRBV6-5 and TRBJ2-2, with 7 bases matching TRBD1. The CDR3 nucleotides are TGTGCCAGCAGTCCAAGACAGGGAGAGACCGGGGAGCTGTTTTTT. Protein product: CASSPRQGETGELFF.